Each of the 30 T cell receptor beta chains below was sequenced from the same sample in a study of blood T cell repertoires in COVID-19. Clones were read by immunoSEQ multiplex PCR, and TCRdb kept only the in-frame ones, dropping some. Of roughly 14,000 clones listed, approximately 90% were seen once; the top ten hold less than 65%. The sequenced sample consisted of peripheral blood. These receptors originate from a man aged 60-69 years with acute or convalescent COVID-19.

The chain uses TRBV9 and TRBJ2-3; tentatively, D is TRBD2 (6 bases). V was trimmed by 0 bases and J by 2 bases, leaving 13 bases between them. The CDR3 loop spans 16 amino acids. CDR1 is SGDLS, CDR2 YYNGEE, per germline. CDR3 in amino acids: CASSVEGGESTDTQYF. The CDR3 bases are TGTGCCAGCAGCGTAGAGGGCGGGGAGTCCACAGATACGCAGTATTTT.

The chain uses TRBV27 and TRBJ2-5; 11 bases map to TRBD2. The CDR3 loop spans 16 amino acids. Trimming at V came to 5 bases and at J to 4 bases, leaving 9 bases not matched to a gene. The germline gives CDR1 MNHEY, CDR2 SMNVEV (reference sequence). The DNA of the CDR3 is TGTGCCAGCAGTGATAGGCTAGCGGGGGGCGTAGAGACCCAGTACTTC. Translated, it gives CASSDRLAGGVETQYF.

This chain uses TRBV5-1 with TRBJ2-2, with TRBD1 identical over 8 bases. CDR1 is SGHRS, CDR2 YFSETQ, per germline. There are 17 residues in the CDR3. The J segment lost 5 bases and the V segment lost 0 bases, leaving 9 bases of the junction unmatched. The CDR3 bases are TGCGCCAGCAGCTTGGGACAGGACAGGGTGGGGACCGGGGAGCTGTTTTTT. Protein: CASSLGQDRVGTGELFF.

J is TRBJ2-2 and V is TRBV7-6; tentatively, D is TRBD2 (6 bases). CDR3 size: 16 residues. V was trimmed by 0 bases and J by 0 bases, leaving 8 bases between them. CDR1 is SGHVS, CDR2 FNYEAQ, per germline. This CDR3 is CASSLASGSNTGELFF. DNA for the CDR3: TGTGCCAGCAGCTTAGCTAGCGGCTCGAACACCGGGGAGCTGTTTTTT.

The chain couples TRBV2 to TRBJ2-5; 11 bases fit TRBD1. Germline V CDR1 and CDR2: SNHLY, FYNNEI. This CDR3 contains 15 residues. V shed 4 bases and J 2 bases; nucleotides not matched to a gene: 3. CDR3 loop: CASSGGTGGQETQYF. The CDR3 nucleotides are TGTGCCAGCAGTGGCGGGACAGGGGGTCAAGAGACCCAGTACTTC. Full variable domain (missing parts from reference TRBV2 and TRBJ2-5): EPEVTQTPSHQVTQMGQEVILRCVPISNHLYFYWYRQILGQKVEFLVSFYNNEISEKSEIFDDQFSVERPDGSNFTLKIRSTKLEDSAMYFCASSGGTGGQETQYFGPGTRLLVL.

The V call is TRBV3-1 (or the pseudogene TRBV3-2), the J call TRBJ2-7; D remains unclear. CDR1 is LGHDT, CDR2 YNNKEL, per germline (reference sequence). V lost 5 bases to trimming and J lost 3 bases, with 5 bases between them. The CDR3 is 11 residues long. This CDR3 reads CASSAYYEQYF. The CDR3 DNA reads TGTGCCAGCAGCGCCTACTACGAGCAGTACTTC.

The V call is TRBV10-3, the J call TRBJ2-6, with 8 bases fitting TRBD1. CDR1 is ENHRY, CDR2 SYGVKD, per germline. Trimming cost V 4 bases and J 3 bases; bases outside gene matches: 5. There are 16 residues in the CDR3. In DNA, the CDR3 is TGTGCCATCAGTGGAACAGGGGGTAATGGGGCCAACGTCCTGACTTTC. This gives the protein CAISGTGGNGANVLTF.

The V gene is TRBV28, the J gene TRBJ1-2; D may be TRBD1 (5 bases). This CDR3 contains 13 residues. Germline-derived CDR1 and CDR2 are MDHEN and SYDVKM. Trimming shortened V by 2 bases and J by 4 bases, and 8 bases separated the two germline ends. As DNA, the CDR3 is TGTGCCAGCAGTTTACAGGGTTTCTATGGCTACACCTTC. Amino acid sequence: CASSLQGFYGYTF.

In DNA, the CDR3 is TGTGCCAGCAGCAACTGCGAGCAGTACTTC. Its translation is CASSNCEQYF. This rearrangement joins TRBV21-1 to TRBJ2-7; the table's TRBD2 call for D was not verified on the DNA. TRBV21-1 is a listed pseudogene. This CDR3 spans 10 amino acids.

The chain joins TRBV7-3 to TRBJ2-2, with D possibly being TRBD2 (6 bases). The V end lost 5 bases, the J end lost 1 base, and 11 bases lay between the germline ends. The CDR3 consists of 15 residues. Germline V gene lookup returns CDR1 SGHTA and CDR2 FQGTGA. The CDR3 is CASSGGAVNTGELFF. DNA of the CDR3: TGTGCCAGCAGCGGAGGGGCGGTGAACACCGGGGAGCTGTTTTTT. The entire variable domain, with the rest obtained from reference TRBV7-3 and TRBJ2-2, is as follows: GAGVSQTPSNKVTEKGKYVELRCDPISGHTALYWYRQSLGQGPEFLIYFQGTGAADDSGLPNDRFFAVRPEGSVSTLKIQRTERGDSAVYLCASSGGAVNTGELFFGEGSRLTVL.

CDR3 loop: CASSLPTSGSSYEQYF. The DNA of the CDR3 is TGTGCCAGCAGCTTACCCACTAGCGGGAGCTCCTACGAGCAGTACTTC. This chain connects TRBV7-9 to TRBJ2-7; TRBD2 agrees at 11 bases. This CDR3 spans 16 amino acids. V was clipped by 2 bases and J by 0 bases; unmatched bases: 3. Germline CDR1 and CDR2: SEHNR and FQNEAQ (reference sequence).

The V call is TRBV4-3, the J call TRBJ2-3; tentatively, D is TRBD2 (6 bases). The V end lost 6 bases, the J end lost 2 bases, and 12 bases lay between the germline ends. The CDR3 has 14 amino acids. Germline V lookup: CDR1 LGHNA, CDR2 YSLEER. The CDR3, as DNA: TGCGCCAGCAGGTGGACTATCACCACAGATACGCAGTATTTT. Translated, it gives CASRWTITTDTQYF.

V gene TRBV5-1 combines with J gene TRBJ1-4; tentatively, D is TRBD1 (5 bases). V shed 2 bases and J shed 3 bases, with 8 bases lying between them. The CDR3 consists of 14 residues. The germline gives CDR1 SGHRS, CDR2 YFSETQ. CDR3 nucleotides: TGCGCCAGCAGCTTCCAGGGCCCTAATGAAAAACTGTTTTTT. Protein product: CASSFQGPNEKLFF.

The V and J genes are TRBV14 and TRBJ2-5; the D gene is possibly TRBD1 (6 bases). The CDR3 contains 15 residues. Trimming removed 4 bases at V and 10 bases at J, with 22 bases between. Germline V gene lookup returns CDR1 SGHDN and CDR2 FVKESK. The CDR3 coding sequence is TGTGCCAGCAGCCGACTACTTATTGGACAGTCGAGCCAGTACTTC. This translates into CASSRLLIGQSSQYF.

The chain has TRBV6-5 and TRBJ2-7, with 11 nucleotides matching TRBD1. Looked up from germline, CDR1 is MNHEY and CDR2 is SVGAGI. CDR3 length: 14 residues. V was clipped by 5 bases and J by 4 bases; unmatched bases: 4. The CDR3 here is CASSTGQGAYEQYF. DNA of the CDR3: TGTGCCAGCAGTACCGGACAGGGGGCGTACGAGCAGTACTTC.

This rearrangement joins TRBV28 to TRBJ2-5, with D possibly matching TRBD2 (6 bases). In germline, CDR1 is MDHEN, CDR2 SYDVKM. With 6 bases removed from V and 5 bases from J, the gap between germline ends came to 16 bases. This CDR3 contains 14 residues. The CDR3 DNA is TGTGCCAGCAGAGGAGGGGTCGAGGGGGAGACCCAGTACTTC. This encodes CASRGGVEGETQYF.

The genes are TRBV7-2 and TRBJ2-1, with 15 bases that match TRBD2. Germline values: CDR1 SGHTA, CDR2 FQGNSA. V dropped 1 base and J dropped 7; count of bases not matched to a gene: 8. The CDR3 totals 18 residues. CDR3 sequence (DNA): TGTGCCAGCAGCTTAGTCCGAGGGACTAGCGGGAGGAATAATGAGCAGTTCTTC. Residues: CASSLVRGTSGRNNEQFF.

This chain uses TRBV3-1 (or the pseudogene TRBV3-2) with TRBJ2-7; no firm D call. Trimming took off 2 bases at V and 2 bases at J, with 10 bases between the two ends. The germline V gene has CDR1 LGHDT and CDR2 YNNKEL (reference sequence). CDR3 length: 14 amino acids. This CDR3 is CASSQTPETYEQYF. CDR3 coding DNA: TGTGCCAGCAGCCAAACGCCGGAGACCTACGAGCAGTACTTC.

The chain links TRBV7-9 to TRBJ1-4, with D unclear. This CDR3 comprises 12 residues. V lost 0 bases and J lost 10, with 6 bases in between. Germline loops: CDR1 SEHNR, CDR2 FQNEAQ (reference sequence). As DNA, the CDR3 is TGTGCCAGCAGCTTAGCAGGAGGAAAACTGTTTTTT. This translates into CASSLAGGKLFF.

V gene TRBV6-4 combines with J gene TRBJ1-6; 8 nucleotides match TRBD1. The trim removed 6 bases at V and 8 bases at J, leaving 9 bases unmatched. The CDR3 is 15 residues long. Germline CDR1 reads MRHNA; CDR2 reads SNTAGT. The DNA for the CDR3 is TGTGCCAGCAGCCTACAGGGGGTCAGGGATTCACCCCTCCACTTT. Protein sequence: CASSLQGVRDSPLHF.

The chain has TRBV18 and TRBJ2-3; D is undetermined. Germline CDR1 and CDR2: KGHSH and LQKENI. With 3 bases removed from V and 6 bases from J, the gap between germline ends came to 7 bases. The CDR3 contains 12 residues. CDR3 DNA sequence: TGTGCCAGCTCACCCCTTGAGGATACGCAGTATTTT. Protein product: CASSPLEDTQYF.

This chain links TRBV19 with TRBJ1-5; D unclear. CDR1 and CDR2 from the germline V gene are LNHDA and SQIVND (reference sequence). Trimming cost V 5 bases and J 5 bases, with 10 bases left between them. The CDR3 loop spans 13 amino acids. The CDR3 DNA sequence: TGTGCCAGTAGTGTCTCTAACGATCAGCCCCAGCATTTT. It translates to CASSVSNDQPQHF.

The V and J genes are TRBV11-2 and TRBJ2-4; 12 nucleotides line up with TRBD2. CDR1 is SGHAT and CDR2 is FQNNGV in the germline V gene. V lost 5 bases and J lost 6; bases outside the gene matches: 5. CDR3 length: 15 amino acids. The CDR3 loop is CASSPRLAGVNIQYF. Here the CDR3 DNA reads TGTGCCAGCAGCCCAAGACTAGCGGGGGTAAACATTCAGTACTTC.

This clone was detected only once. The chain combines TRBV6-5 with TRBJ1-3; no definite D call. V lost 8 bases to trimming and J lost 0 bases, with 11 bases between them. CDR1 MNHEY and CDR2 SVGAGI come from the germline V gene. There are 14 residues in the CDR3. CDR3 nucleotides: TGTGCCAGCGGGAGGGAGAGCTCTGGAAACACCATATATTTT. Protein product: CASGRESSGNTIYF.

The V gene is TRBV2, the J gene TRBJ2-2; D perhaps matches TRBD2 (6 bases). This CDR3 is 14 amino acids long. The V gene's germline CDR1 is SNHLY and CDR2 FYNNEI. V was pared by 6 bases and J by 1 base, with 9 bases between. CDR3 bases: TGTGCCAGCAGGGGACTGAGGAACACCGGGGAGCTGTTTTTT. This gives the protein CASRGLRNTGELFF.

The chain carries TRBV28 and TRBJ2-1; 7 bases match TRBD2. Germline CDR1 is MDHEN and CDR2 is SYDVKM. V was pared by 9 bases and J by 7 bases, with 9 bases of the junction left unmatched. This CDR3 has 13 amino acids. CDR3 in DNA: TGTGCCAGTCGTGGAGCGGGATGGAATGAGCAGTTCTTC. Its translation: CASRGAGWNEQFF.

The chain joins TRBV11-3 to TRBJ2-5; 7 nucleotides align to TRBD1. Trimming cost V 1 base and J 3 bases; bases outside gene matches: 2. The CDR3 loop spans 14 amino acids. Germline CDR1 reads SGHNT; CDR2 reads YENEEA. The CDR3 bases are TGTGCCAGCAGCTTAGGTGGGACAGAAGAGACCCAGTACTTC. Translating gives CASSLGGTEETQYF.

The J gene is TRBJ2-3, the V gene TRBV5-8; D remains ambiguous. Trimming took off 0 bases at V and 2 bases at J, with 13 bases between the two ends. CDR3 length: 16 residues. The V gene's germline CDR1 is SGHTS and CDR2 YDEGEE. This CDR3 is CASSLGEAESTDTQYF. The CDR3, as DNA: TGTGCCAGCAGCTTGGGTGAGGCGGAGTCCACAGATACGCAGTATTTT.

This chain links TRBV9 with TRBJ2-5; possible D gene TRBD2, 6 bases. The CDR3 spans 16 residues. V gave up 0 bases and J gave up 2 bases, with 14 bases separating them. CDR1 is SGDLS, CDR2 YYNGEE, per germline. The CDR3 here is CASSVEELAGQETQYF. CDR3 bases: TGTGCCAGCAGCGTAGAGGAACTAGCCGGGCAAGAGACCCAGTACTTC.

V usage is TRBV27 and J usage is TRBJ2-1; D not resolved. V was cut by 5 bases and J by 6 bases, with 14 bases left in between. Germline V lookup: CDR1 MNHEY, CDR2 SMNVEV (reference sequence). The CDR3 extends over 14 amino acids. CDR3 DNA sequence: TGTGCCAGCAGTAGCCGGGTCAAAGGCAATGAGCAGTTCTTC. Its protein product is CASSSRVKGNEQFF.